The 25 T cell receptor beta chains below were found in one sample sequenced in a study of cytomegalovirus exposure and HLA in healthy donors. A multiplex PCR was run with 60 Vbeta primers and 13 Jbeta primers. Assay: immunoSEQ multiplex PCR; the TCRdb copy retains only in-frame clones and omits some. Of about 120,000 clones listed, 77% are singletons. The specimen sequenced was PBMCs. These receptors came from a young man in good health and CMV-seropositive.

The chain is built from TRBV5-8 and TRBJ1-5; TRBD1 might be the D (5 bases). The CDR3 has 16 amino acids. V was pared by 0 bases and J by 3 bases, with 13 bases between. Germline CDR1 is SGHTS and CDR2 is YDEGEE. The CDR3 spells CASSLATGLFNQPQHF. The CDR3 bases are TGTGCCAGCAGCTTGGCCACGGGACTCTTCAATCAGCCCCAGCATTTT.

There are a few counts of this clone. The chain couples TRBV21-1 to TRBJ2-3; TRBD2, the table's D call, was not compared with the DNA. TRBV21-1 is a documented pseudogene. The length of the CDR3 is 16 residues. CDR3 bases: TGTGCCAGCAGCAAAGAACCCGGGTGGCTAGCGGGAGGGGAGTATTTT. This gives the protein CASSKEPGWLAGGEYF.

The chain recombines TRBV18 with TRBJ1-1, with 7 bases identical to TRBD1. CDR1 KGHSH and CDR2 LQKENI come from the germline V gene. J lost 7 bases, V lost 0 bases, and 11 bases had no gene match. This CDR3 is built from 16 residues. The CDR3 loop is CASSPPHQGGWNEAFF. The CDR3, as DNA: TGTGCCAGCTCACCACCTCACCAGGGGGGTTGGAATGAAGCTTTCTTT.

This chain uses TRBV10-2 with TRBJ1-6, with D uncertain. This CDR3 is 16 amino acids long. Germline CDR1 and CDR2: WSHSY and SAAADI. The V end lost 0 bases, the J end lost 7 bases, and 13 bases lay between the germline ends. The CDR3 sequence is CASSESTRGPNSPLHF. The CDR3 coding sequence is TGCGCCAGCAGTGAGTCGACTCGGGGTCCGAATTCACCCCTCCACTTT.

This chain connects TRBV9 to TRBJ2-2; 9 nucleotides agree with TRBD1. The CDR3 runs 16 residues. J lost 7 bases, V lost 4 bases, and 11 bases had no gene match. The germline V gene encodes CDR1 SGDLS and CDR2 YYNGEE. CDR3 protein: CASSPPGTGSYGELFF. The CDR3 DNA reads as TGTGCCAGCAGCCCACCCGGGACAGGGTCGTACGGGGAGCTGTTTTTT.

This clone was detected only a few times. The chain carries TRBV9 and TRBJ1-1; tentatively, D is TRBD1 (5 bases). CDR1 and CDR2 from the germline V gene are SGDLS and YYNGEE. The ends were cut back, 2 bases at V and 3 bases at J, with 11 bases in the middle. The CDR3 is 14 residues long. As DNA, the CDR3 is TGTGCCAGCAGCGTTTCAGGGAGGCACACTGAAGCTTTCTTT. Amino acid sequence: CASSVSGRHTEAFF. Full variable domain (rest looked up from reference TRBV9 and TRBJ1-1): DSGVTQTPKHLITATGQRVTLRCSPRSGDLSVYWYQQSLDQGLQFLIQYYNGEERAKGNILERFSAQQFPDLHSELNLSSLELGDSALYFCASSVSGRHTEAFFGQGTRLTVV.

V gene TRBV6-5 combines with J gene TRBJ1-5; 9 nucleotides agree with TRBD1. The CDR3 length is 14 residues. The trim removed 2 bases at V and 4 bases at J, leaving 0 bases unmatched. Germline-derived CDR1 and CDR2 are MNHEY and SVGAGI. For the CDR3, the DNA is TGTGCCAGCAGTTACGGGACAGGGAATCAGCCCCAGCATTTT. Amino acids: CASSYGTGNQPQHF.

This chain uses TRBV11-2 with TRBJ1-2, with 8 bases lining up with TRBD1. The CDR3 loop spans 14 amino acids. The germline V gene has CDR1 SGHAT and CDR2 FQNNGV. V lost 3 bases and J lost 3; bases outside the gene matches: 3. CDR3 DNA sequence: TGTGCCAGCAGCTTTCAGGGGGCGTACTATGGCTACACCTTC. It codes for CASSFQGAYYGYTF.

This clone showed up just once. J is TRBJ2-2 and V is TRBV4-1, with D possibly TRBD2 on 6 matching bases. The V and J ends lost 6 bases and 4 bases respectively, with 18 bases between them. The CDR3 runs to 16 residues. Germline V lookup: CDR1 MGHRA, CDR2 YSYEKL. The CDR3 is CASRREEGRGTGELFF. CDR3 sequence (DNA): TGCGCCAGCAGACGCGAGGAGGGGAGAGGCACCGGGGAGCTGTTTTTT.

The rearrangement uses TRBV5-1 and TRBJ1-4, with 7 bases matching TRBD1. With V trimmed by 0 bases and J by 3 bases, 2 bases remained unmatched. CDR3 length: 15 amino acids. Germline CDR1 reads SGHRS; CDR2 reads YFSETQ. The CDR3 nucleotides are TGCGCCAGCAGCTTGGGCAGGGGGTCTAATGAAAAACTGTTTTTT. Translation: CASSLGRGSNEKLFF.

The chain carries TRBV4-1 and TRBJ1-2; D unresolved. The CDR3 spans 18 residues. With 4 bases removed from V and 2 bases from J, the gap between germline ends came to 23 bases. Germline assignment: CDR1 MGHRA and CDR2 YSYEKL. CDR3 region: CASSRFGSFRGPNYGYTF. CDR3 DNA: TGCGCCAGCAGCCGATTCGGGTCTTTCCGCGGTCCCAACTATGGCTACACCTTC.

CDR3 coding DNA: TGCAGCGCTGAGGAGTCTAACTATGGCTACACCTTC. Protein product: CSAEESNYGYTF. The V call is TRBV29-1, the J call TRBJ1-2; no definite D call. The CDR3 covers 12 residues. Looked up from germline, CDR1 is SQVTM and CDR2 is ANQGSEA. Trimming cost V 7 bases and J 0 bases, with 9 bases left between them. The full variable domain, its missing parts supplied by reference TRBV29-1 and TRBJ1-2, is SAVISQKPSRDICQRGTSLTIQCQVDSQVTMMFWYRQQPGQSLTLIATANQGSEATYESGFVIDKFPISRPNLTFSTLTVSNMSPEDSSIYLCSAEESNYGYTFGSGTRLTVV.

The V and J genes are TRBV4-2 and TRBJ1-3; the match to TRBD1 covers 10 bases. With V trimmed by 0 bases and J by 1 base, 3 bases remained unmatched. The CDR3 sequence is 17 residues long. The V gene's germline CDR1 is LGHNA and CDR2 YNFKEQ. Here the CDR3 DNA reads TGTGCCAGCAGCCAAGAGGGGACAGGGGTTTCTGGAAACACCATATATTTT. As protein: CASSQEGTGVSGNTIYF.

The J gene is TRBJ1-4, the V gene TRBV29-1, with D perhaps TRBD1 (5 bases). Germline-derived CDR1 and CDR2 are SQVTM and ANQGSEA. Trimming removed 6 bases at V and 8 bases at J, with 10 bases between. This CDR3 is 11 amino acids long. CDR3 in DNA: TGCAGCGTCTCCGGGGGGGAAAAACTGTTTTTT. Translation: CSVSGGEKLFF.

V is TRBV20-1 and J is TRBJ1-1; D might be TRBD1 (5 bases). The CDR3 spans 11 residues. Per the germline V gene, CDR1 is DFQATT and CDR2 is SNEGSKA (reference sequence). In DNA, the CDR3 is TGCAGAAGCGGGGGGGACACTGAAGCTTTCTTT. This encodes CRSGGDTEAFF.

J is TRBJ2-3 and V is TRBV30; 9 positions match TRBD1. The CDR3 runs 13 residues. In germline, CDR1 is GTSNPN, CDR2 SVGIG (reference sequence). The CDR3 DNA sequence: TGTGCACGGAGACAGGGGGTGTCAGATACGCAGTATTTT. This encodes CARRQGVSDTQYF.

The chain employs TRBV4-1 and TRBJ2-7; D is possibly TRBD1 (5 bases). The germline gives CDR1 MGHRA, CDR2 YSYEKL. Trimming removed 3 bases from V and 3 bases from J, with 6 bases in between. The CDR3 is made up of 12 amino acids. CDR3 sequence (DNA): TGCGCCAGCAGCCATGACAGCTACGAGCAGTACTTC. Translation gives CASSHDSYEQYF.

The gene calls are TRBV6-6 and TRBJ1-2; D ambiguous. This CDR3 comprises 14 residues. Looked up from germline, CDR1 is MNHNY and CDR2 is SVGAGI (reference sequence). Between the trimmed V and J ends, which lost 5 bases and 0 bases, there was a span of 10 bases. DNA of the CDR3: TGTGCCAGCAGTCAAACGACATCTAACTATGGCTACACCTTC. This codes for CASSQTTSNYGYTF.

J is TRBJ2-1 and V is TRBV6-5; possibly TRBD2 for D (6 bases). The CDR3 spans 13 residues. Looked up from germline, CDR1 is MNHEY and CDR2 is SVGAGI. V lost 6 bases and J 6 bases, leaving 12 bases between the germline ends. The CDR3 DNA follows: TGTGCCAGCAGGCCGGGGGTCGGCAATGAGCAGTTCTTC. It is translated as CASRPGVGNEQFF.

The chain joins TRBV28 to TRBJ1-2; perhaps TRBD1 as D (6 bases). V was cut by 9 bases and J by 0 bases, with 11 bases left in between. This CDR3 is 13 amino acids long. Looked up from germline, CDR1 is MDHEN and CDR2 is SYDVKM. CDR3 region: CASQGLPNYGYTF. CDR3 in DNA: TGTGCCAGTCAGGGGCTACCTAACTATGGCTACACCTTC.

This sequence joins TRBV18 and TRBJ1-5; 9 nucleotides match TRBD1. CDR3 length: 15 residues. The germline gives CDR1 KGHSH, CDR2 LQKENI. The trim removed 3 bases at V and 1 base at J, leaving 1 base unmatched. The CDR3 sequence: CASSPGTGSNQPQHF. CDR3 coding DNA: TGTGCCAGCTCACCTGGGACAGGGAGCAATCAGCCCCAGCATTTT.

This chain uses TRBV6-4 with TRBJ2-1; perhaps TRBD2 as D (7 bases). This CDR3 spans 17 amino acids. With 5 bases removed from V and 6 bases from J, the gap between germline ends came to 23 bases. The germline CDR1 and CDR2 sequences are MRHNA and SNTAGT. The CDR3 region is CASSSEDSVGGLNEQFF. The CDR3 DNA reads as TGTGCCAGCAGTTCCGAGGATTCGGTGGGGGGGCTCAATGAGCAGTTCTTC.

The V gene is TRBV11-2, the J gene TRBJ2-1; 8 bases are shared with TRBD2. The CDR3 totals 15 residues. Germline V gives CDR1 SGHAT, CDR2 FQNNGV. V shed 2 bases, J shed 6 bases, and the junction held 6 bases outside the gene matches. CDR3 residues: CASSLTVAGLNEQFF. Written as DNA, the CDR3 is TGTGCCAGCAGCTTAACGGTAGCGGGGCTCAATGAGCAGTTCTTC.

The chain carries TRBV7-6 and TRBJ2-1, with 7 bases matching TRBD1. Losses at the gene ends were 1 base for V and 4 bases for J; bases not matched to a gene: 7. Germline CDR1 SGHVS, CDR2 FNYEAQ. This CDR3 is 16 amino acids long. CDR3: CASSLGQGVEYNEQFF. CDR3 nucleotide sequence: TGTGCCAGCAGCTTAGGTCAGGGGGTGGAGTACAATGAGCAGTTCTTC.

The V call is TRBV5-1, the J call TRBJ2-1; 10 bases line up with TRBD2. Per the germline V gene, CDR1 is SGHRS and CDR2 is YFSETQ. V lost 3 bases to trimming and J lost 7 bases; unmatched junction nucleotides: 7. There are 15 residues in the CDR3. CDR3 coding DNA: TGCGCCAGCAGCTCCAAGCGGGAGGGACGAAATGAGCAGTTCTTC. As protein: CASSSKREGRNEQFF.